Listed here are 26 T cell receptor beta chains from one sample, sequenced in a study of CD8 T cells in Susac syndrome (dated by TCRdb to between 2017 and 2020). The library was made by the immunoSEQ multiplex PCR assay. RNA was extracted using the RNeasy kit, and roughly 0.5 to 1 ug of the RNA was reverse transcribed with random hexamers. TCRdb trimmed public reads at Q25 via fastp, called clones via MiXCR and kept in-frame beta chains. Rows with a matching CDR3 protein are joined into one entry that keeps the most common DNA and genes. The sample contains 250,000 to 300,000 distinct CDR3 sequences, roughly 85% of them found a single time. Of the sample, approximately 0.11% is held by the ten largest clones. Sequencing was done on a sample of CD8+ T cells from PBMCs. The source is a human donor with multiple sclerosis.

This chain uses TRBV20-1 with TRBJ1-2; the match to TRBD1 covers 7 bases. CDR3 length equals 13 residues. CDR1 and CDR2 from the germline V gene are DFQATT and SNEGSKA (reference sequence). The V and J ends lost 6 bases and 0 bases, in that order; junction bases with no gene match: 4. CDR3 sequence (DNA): TGCAGTGCAGGGGACAGCGCTAACTATGGCTACACCTTC. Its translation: CSAGDSANYGYTF.

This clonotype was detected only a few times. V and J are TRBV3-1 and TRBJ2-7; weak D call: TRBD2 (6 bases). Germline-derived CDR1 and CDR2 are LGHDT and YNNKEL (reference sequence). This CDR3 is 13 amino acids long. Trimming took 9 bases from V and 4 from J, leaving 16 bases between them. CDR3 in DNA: TGTGCCAGTTCATGGGGGGAATCGTACGAGCAGTACTTC. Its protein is CASSWGESYEQYF.

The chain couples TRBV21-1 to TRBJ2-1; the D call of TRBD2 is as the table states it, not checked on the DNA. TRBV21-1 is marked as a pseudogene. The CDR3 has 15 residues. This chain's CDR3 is CATSGRALGYNEQFF. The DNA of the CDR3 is TGTGCCACCTCGGGCAGGGCTCTGGGGTACAATGAGCAGTTCTTC.

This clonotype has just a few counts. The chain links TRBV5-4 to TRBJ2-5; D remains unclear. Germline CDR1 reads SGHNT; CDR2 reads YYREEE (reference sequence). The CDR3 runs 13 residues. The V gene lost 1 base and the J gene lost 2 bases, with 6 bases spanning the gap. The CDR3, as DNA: TGTGCCAGCAGCTTGTCCAAACAAGAGACCCAGTACTTC. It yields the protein CASSLSKQETQYF.

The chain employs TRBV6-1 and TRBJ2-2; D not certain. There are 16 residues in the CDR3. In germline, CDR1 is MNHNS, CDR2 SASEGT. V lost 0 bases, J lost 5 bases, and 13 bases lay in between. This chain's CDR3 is CASSEASKRATGELFF. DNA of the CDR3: TGTGCCAGCAGTGAAGCCTCCAAAAGAGCAACCGGGGAGCTGTTTTTT.

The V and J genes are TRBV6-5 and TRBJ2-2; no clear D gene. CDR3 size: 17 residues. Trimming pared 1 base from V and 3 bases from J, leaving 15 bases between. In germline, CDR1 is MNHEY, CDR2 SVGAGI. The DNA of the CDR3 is TGTGCCAGCAGTTACTTTTCCCCTCCTAGGTACACCGGGGAGCTGTTTTTT. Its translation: CASSYFSPPRYTGELFF.

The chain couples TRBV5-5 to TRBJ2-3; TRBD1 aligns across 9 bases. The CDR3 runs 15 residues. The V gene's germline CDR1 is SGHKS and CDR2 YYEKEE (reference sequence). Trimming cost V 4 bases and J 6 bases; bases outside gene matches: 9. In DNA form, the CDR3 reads TGTGCCAGCAGCCCAGGACAGGGGATCGGGGATACGCAGTATTTT. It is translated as CASSPGQGIGDTQYF. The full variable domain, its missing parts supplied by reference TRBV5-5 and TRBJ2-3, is DAGVTQSPTHLIKTRGQQVTLRCSPISGHKSVSWYQQVLGQGPQFIFQYYEKEERGRGNFPDRFSARQFPNYSSELNVNALLLGDSALYLCASSPGQGIGDTQYFGPGTRLTVL.

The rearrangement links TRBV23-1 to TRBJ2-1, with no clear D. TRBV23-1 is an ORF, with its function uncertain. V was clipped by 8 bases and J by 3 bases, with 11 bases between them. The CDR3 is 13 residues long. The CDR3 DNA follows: TGCGCCAGCCCAAGGCGGCTCTACAATGAGCAGTTCTTC. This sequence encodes CASPRRLYNEQFF.

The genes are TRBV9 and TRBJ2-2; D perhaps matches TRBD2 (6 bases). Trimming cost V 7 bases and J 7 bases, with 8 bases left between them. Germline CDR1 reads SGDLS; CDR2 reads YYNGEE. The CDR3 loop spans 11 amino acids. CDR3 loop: CASLGGGELFF. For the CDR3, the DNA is TGTGCCAGCCTCGGGGGCGGGGAGCTGTTTTTT.

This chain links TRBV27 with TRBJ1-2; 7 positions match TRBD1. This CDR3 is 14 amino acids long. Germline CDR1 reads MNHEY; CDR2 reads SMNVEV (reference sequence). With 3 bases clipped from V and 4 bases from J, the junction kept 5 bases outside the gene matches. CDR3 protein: CASSLTGDSYGYTF. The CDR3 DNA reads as TGTGCCAGCAGTTTGACTGGGGACAGCTATGGCTACACCTTC.

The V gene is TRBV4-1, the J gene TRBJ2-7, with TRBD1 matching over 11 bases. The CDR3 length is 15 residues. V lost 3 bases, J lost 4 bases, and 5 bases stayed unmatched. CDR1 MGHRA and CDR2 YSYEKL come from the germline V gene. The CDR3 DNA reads TGCGCCAGCAGCCATACCGGGACAGGGGGATACGAGCAGTACTTC. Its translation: CASSHTGTGGYEQYF.

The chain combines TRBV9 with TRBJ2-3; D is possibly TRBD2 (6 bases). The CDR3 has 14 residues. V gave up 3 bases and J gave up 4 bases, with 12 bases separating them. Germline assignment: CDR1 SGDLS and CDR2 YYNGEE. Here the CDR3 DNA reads TGTGCCAGCAGCGCGGGAGACGGCCCAGATACGCAGTATTTT. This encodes CASSAGDGPDTQYF.

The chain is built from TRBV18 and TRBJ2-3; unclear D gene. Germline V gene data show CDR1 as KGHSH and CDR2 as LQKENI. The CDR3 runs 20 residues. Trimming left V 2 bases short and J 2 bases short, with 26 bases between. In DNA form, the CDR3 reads TGTGCCAGCTCACCATTCGCCCCTGATTTCGATGCGACTCTCACAGATACGCAGTATTTT. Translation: CASSPFAPDFDATLTDTQYF.

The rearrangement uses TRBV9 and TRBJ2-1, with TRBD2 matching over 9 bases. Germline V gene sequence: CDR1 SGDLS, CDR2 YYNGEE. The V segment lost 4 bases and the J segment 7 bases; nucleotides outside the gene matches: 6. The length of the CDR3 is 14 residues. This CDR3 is CASSISGSTNEQFF. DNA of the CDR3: TGTGCCAGCAGCATTAGCGGGAGTACGAATGAGCAGTTCTTC.

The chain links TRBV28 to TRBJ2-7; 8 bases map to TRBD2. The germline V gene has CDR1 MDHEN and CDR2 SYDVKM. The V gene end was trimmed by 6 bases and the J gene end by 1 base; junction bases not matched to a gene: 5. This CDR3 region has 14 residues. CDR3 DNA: TGTGCCAGCAGCGACCTAGCGGGTTCCTACGAGCAGTACTTC. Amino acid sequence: CASSDLAGSYEQYF.

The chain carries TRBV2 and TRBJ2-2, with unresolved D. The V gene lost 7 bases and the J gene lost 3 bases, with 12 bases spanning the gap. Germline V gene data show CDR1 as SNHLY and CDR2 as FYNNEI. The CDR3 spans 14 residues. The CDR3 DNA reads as TGTGCCAGCATGGGAAAGGCGTACACCGGGGAGCTGTTTTTT. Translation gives CASMGKAYTGELFF.

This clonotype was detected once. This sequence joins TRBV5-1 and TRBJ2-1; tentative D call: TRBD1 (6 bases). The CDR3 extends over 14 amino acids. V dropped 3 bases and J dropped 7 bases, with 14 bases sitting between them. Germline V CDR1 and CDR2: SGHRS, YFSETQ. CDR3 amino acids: CASSSTNRVNEQFF. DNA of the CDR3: TGCGCCAGCAGCTCCACGAACAGGGTTAATGAGCAGTTCTTC.

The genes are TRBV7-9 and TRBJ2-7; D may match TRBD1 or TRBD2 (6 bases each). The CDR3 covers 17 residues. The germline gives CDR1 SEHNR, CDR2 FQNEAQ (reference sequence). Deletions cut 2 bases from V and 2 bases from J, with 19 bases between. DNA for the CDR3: TGTGCCAGCAGCTTATTCCCGGGGGCTAGCAGTACCTACGAGCAGTACTTC. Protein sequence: CASSLFPGASSTYEQYF.

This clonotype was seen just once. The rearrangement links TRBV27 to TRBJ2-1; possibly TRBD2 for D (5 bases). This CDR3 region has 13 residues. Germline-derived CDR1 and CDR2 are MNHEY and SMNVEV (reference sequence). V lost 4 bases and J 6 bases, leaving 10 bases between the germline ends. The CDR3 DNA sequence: TGTGCCAGCAGTTGGACGCGGGCCAATGAGCAGTTCTTC. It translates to CASSWTRANEQFF.

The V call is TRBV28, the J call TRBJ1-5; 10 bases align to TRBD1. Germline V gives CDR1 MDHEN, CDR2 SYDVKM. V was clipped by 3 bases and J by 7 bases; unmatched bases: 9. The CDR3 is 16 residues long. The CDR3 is CASSLGDRGIGQPQHF. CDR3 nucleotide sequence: TGTGCCAGCAGTTTGGGGGACAGGGGAATCGGACAGCCCCAGCATTTT.

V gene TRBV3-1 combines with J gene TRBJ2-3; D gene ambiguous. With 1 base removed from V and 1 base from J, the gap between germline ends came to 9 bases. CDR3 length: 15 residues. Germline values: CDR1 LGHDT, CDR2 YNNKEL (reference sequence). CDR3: CASSQASRGTDTQYF. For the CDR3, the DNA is TGTGCCAGCAGCCAAGCCTCCCGGGGCACAGATACGCAGTATTTT.

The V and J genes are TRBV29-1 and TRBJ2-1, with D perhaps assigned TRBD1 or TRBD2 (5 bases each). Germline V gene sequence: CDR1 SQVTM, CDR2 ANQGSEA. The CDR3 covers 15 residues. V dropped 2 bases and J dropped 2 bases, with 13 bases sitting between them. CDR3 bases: TGCAGCGTTGAATTCCGGGGACGAACCTACAATGAGCAGTTCTTC. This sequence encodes CSVEFRGRTYNEQFF.

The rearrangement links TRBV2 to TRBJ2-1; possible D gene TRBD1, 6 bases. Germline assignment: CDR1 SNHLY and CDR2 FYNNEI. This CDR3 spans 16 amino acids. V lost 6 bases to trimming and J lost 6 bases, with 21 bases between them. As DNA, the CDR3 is TGTGCCAGCAGCGAAACCGTGAACAGGGTTCGCAATGAGCAGTTCTTC. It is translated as CASSETVNRVRNEQFF.

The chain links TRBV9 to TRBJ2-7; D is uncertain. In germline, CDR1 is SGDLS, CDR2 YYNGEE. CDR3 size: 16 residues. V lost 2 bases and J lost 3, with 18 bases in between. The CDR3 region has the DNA TGTGCCAGCAGCGTCCAGTCGGAAGCCCCTAGCTACGAGCAGTACTTC. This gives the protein CASSVQSEAPSYEQYF.

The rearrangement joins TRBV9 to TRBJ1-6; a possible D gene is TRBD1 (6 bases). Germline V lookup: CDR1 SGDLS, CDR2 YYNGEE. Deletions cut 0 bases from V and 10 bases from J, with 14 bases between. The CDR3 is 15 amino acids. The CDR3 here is CASSVGGGKGSPLHF. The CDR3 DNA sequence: TGTGCCAGCAGCGTAGGAGGGGGGAAAGGATCACCCCTCCACTTT.

CDR3 residues: CASNTVAGPIYNEQFF. The DNA of the CDR3 is TGTGCCAGCAACACCGTAGCGGGCCCCATTTACAATGAGCAGTTCTTC. The rearrangement joins TRBV28 to TRBJ2-1; 7 positions match TRBD2. V lost 7 bases to trimming and J lost 4 bases; unmatched junction nucleotides: 13. The germline gives CDR1 MDHEN, CDR2 SYDVKM. CDR3 length: 16 amino acids.